This is a list of T cell receptor beta chains from one sample in a study of T cells in Graves' hyperthyroidism and ophthalmopathy. TCRdb reanalysed the multiplex PCR reads using MiXCR and keeps one entry per CDR3 protein. The sample has approximately 530,000 distinct CDR3 sequences, 20% seen once; the top ten hold roughly 47%. Input material: blood. The receptors stem from a man aged 35-49 years with Graves' ophthalmopathy. Each CDR3 is given with its conserved first and last residue.

>TRBV7-2|TRBJ2-2
CASSSFGRGTGELFF
>TRBV7-9|TRBJ2-3
CASTNQGLGQYF
>TRBV5-1|TRBJ2-1
CASSFGLLARDDEQFF
>TRBV2|TRBJ2-5
CASSYREQETQYF
>TRBV6-1|TRBJ2-1
CASGTDMASYNEQFF
>TRBV6-1|TRBJ1-4
CASRQTNEKLFF
>TRBV5-1|TRBJ1-2
CASSLAEGVGGYTF
>TRBV4-1|TRBJ1-1
CATKLGTEAFF
>TRBV20-1|TRBJ2-1
CSARSTSRGEQFF
>TRBV28|TRBJ2-1
CASCEGQISGSNEQFF
>TRBV19|TRBJ2-7
CASRDTAYEQYF
>TRBV11-3|TRBJ2-3
CASSLWPGTDTQYF
>TRBV12-3/TRBV12-4|TRBJ1-1
CASSLEVNRGGNTEAFF
>TRBV7-8|TRBJ2-7
CASSTGADEQYF
>TRBV27|TRBJ2-1
CASSYSSGERKQFF
>TRBV11-2|TRBJ2-3
CASSLVAGGYADTQYF
>TRBV5-8|TRBJ2-1
CASSFWGAINEQFF
>TRBV10-3|TRBJ2-3
CAISGQEGNTQYF
>TRBV4-1|TRBJ2-5
CASSQGVGAGQETQYF
>TRBV7-9|TRBJ2-2
CASSLGRGLANTGELFF
>TRBV20-1|TRBJ2-5
CSASRQGKTQYF
>TRBV6-1|TRBJ2-7
CASSLGLTDYEQYF
>TRBV3-1|TRBJ1-2
CACSQDGQRGGANYGYTF
>TRBV2|TRBJ1-6
CASSDFLSGNSPLHF
>TRBV30|TRBJ1-5
CAWSVKGNQPQHF
>TRBV5-1|TRBJ1-1
CASSVSDTEAFF
>TRBV18|TRBJ2-4
CASSLDRDRAKNIQYF
>TRBV2|TRBJ2-5
CASSTDRGRRETQYF
>TRBV5-5|TRBJ1-2
CASSLRSGQGNGYTF
>TRBV7-8|TRBJ2-4
CASSLEGRGAKNIQYF
>TRBV2|TRBJ1-1
CASSLKVRGNTEAFF
>TRBV11-2|TRBJ2-7
CASSWLQGVANEQYF
>TRBV14|TRBJ2-3
CASSQDSSTPSTDTQYF
>TRBV18|TRBJ1-3
CASSPLSSPSSGNTIYF
>TRBV5-1|TRBJ1-4
CASSLEGRGGEKLFF
>TRBV5-1|TRBJ2-5
CASSLAGGQQETQYF
>TRBV18|TRBJ2-3
CASSPPWGSTDTQYF
>TRBV15|TRBJ2-3
CACGGGAIDTQYF
>TRBV3-1|TRBJ2-3
CASSRAAGNGDTQYF
>TRBV5-1|TRBJ2-3
CASSSGTATDTQYF
>TRBV7-9|TRBJ2-2
CASSFDRTSEYYPNTGELFF
>TRBV20-1|TRBJ2-1
CSARLAVPWEQFF
>TRBV7-3|TRBJ2-1
CASSKGLYNEQFF
>TRBV6-1|TRBJ1-5
CASGTEDSNQPQHF
>TRBV11-2|TRBJ2-7
CASSLGGGLFYEQYF
>TRBV20-1|TRBJ2-7
CSATHQAPSYEQYF
>TRBV11-2|TRBJ1-3
CASSSRVFAGNTIYF
>TRBV14|TRBJ2-2
CASSPQILLGTGELFF